The 20 T cell receptor beta chains presented below share a single source sample, sequenced in a study of glioma-infiltrating T cells after dendritic cell vaccination. Here immunoSEQ multiplex PCR was the method, and the copy in TCRdb shows in-frame clones only, minus some. This repertoire shows tens of thousands of clones, 85% to 90% found once; its top ten account for 15% to 18%. This specimen consisted of blood, obtained before dendritic cell vaccination. The receptors were gathered from a human donor with glioblastoma.

J is TRBJ2-3 and V is TRBV6-5; a possible D gene is TRBD1 (6 bases). Germline V CDR1 and CDR2: MNHEY, SVGAGI. The CDR3 spans 12 residues. The V end was cut by 6 bases, the J end by 6 bases, with 10 bases between. The CDR3 loop reads CASSKQGDTQYF. CDR3 in DNA: TGTGCCAGCAGCAAGCAGGGGGATACGCAGTATTTT.

This sequence joins TRBV9 and TRBJ2-7, with TRBD2 matching 7 bases. J was trimmed by 3 bases and V by 0 bases; bases with no gene match: 0. The CDR3 has 13 amino acids. CDR1 is SGDLS, CDR2 YYNGEE, per germline. This CDR3 is CASSVGEGYEQYF. For the CDR3, the DNA is TGTGCCAGCAGCGTAGGGGAGGGCTACGAGCAGTACTTC. Combining the CDR3 with reference TRBV9 and TRBJ2-7 gives the whole variable domain DSGVTQTPKHLITATGQRVTLRCSPRSGDLSVYWYQQSLDQGLQFLIQYYNGEERAKGNILERFSAQQFPDLHSELNLSSLELGDSALYFCASSVGEGYEQYFGPGTRLTVT.

V is TRBV10-2 and J is TRBJ1-5; D not resolved. The CDR3 sequence is 16 residues long. CDR1 is WSHSY and CDR2 is SAAADI in the germline V gene. V was shortened by 8 bases and J by 5 bases, with 22 bases between the two germline ends. CDR3 region: CASRDQDGRDYQPQHF. CDR3 sequence (DNA): TGCGCCAGCCGGGATCAGGACGGAAGAGACTATCAGCCCCAGCATTTT.

The chain is built from TRBV6-5 and TRBJ2-2, with 8 bases fitting TRBD1. Germline CDR1 reads MNHEY; CDR2 reads SVGAGI. The CDR3 sequence is 15 residues long. J was trimmed by 6 bases and V by 6 bases; bases with no gene match: 9. The DNA of the CDR3 is TGTGCCAGCAGATCCGGGACAGGAGGATCCGGGGAGCTGTTTTTT. Its translation: CASRSGTGGSGELFF.

The chain links TRBV28 to TRBJ1-5, with D perhaps TRBD1 (6 bases). CDR3 size: 16 residues. V shed 2 bases and J shed 1 base, with 12 bases lying between them. From germline, CDR1 is MDHEN and CDR2 SYDVKM. CDR3 coding DNA: TGTGCCAGCAGTTTAGGCGGCAGGGGAAGCAATCAGCCCCAGCATTTT. Protein: CASSLGGRGSNQPQHF.

The rearrangement joins TRBV2 to TRBJ1-2; D ambiguous. V lost 11 bases, J lost 6 bases, and 13 bases lay in between. The CDR3 totals 11 residues. From germline, CDR1 is SNHLY and CDR2 FYNNEI. The CDR3, as DNA: TGTGCCGGAAGGCCCGGGGATGGCTACACCTTC. This codes for CAGRPGDGYTF.

The J gene is TRBJ2-5, the V gene TRBV7-3; D not resolved. The CDR3 covers 13 residues. From germline, CDR1 is SGHTA and CDR2 FQGTGA. The V and J ends lost 0 bases and 3 bases respectively, with 5 bases between them. Written as DNA, the CDR3 is TGTGCCAGCAGCTTAACCCGGGAAGAGACCCAGTACTTC. Its translation is CASSLTREETQYF.

Only a few counts were recorded for this clone. CDR3 nucleotides: TGTGCCAGCAGCTTCCGACAGGGGGCCCACGAGCAGTACTTC. It translates to CASSFRQGAHEQYF. The chain employs TRBV6-5 and TRBJ2-7; 10 positions agree with TRBD1. This CDR3 contains 14 residues. Germline loops: CDR1 MNHEY, CDR2 SVGAGI. Losses at the gene ends were 6 bases for V and 5 bases for J; bases not matched to a gene: 7.

The chain uses TRBV7-8 and TRBJ1-5, with TRBD1 identical over 7 bases. The CDR3 is made up of 18 amino acids. The germline V gene has CDR1 SGHVS and CDR2 FQNEAQ. Trimming at V came to 5 bases and at J to 2 bases, leaving 15 bases not matched to a gene. The CDR3 spells CASSQTRQGQWGNQPQHF. CDR3 nucleotide sequence: TGTGCCAGCAGCCAGACGAGACAGGGCCAATGGGGCAATCAGCCCCAGCATTTT.

The chain is built from TRBV6-1 and TRBJ2-1, with D possibly TRBD1 on 5 matching bases. The CDR3 sequence is 14 residues long. The ends were cut back, 4 bases at V and 4 bases at J, with 11 bases in the middle. Germline values: CDR1 MNHNS, CDR2 SASEGT. The CDR3 spells CASSVTGEYNEQFF. CDR3 in DNA: TGTGCCAGCAGTGTAACAGGAGAATACAATGAGCAGTTCTTC.

The chain joins TRBV27 to TRBJ2-7, with TRBD1 matching 8 bases. There are 15 residues in the CDR3. The V and J ends lost 1 base and 1 base, in that order; junction bases with no gene match: 3. From germline, CDR1 is MNHEY and CDR2 SMNVEV (reference sequence). DNA of the CDR3: TGTGCCAGCAGTTTATACAGACAGGGGTCCTACGAGCAGTACTTC. Its protein is CASSLYRQGSYEQYF.

The chain has TRBV5-8 and TRBJ1-5, with D tentatively TRBD1 (6 bases). Germline assignment: CDR1 SGHTS and CDR2 YDEGEE. The CDR3 contains 17 residues. V was clipped by 0 bases and J by 0 bases, with 13 bases between them. The chain's CDR3 is CASSLAGTGFSNQPQHF. CDR3 bases: TGTGCCAGCAGCTTGGCAGGCACAGGGTTTAGCAATCAGCCCCAGCATTTT. The variable domain in full, with the rest retrieved from reference TRBV5-8 and TRBJ1-5, is EAGVTQSPTHLIKTRGQQATLRCSPISGHTSVYWYQQALGLGLQFLLWYDEGEERNRGNFPPRFSGRQFPNYSSELNVNALELEDSALYLCASSLAGTGFSNQPQHFGDGTRLSIL.

The chain employs TRBV2 and TRBJ1-4, with 9 bases aligning to TRBD1. The CDR3 sequence is 18 residues long. Germline values: CDR1 SNHLY, CDR2 FYNNEI. After removal of 4 bases from V and 5 bases from J, the junction contained 14 bases not matched to a gene. CDR3 bases: TGTGCCAGCAGTGGGTCAATTCAACAGGGGGCAGCGAATGAAAAACTGTTTTTT. It encodes CASSGSIQQGAANEKLFF.

V gene TRBV18 combines with J gene TRBJ1-4; 9 bases map to TRBD1. Germline lookup yields CDR1 KGHSH and CDR2 LQKENI. V was pared by 4 bases and J by 8 bases, with 5 bases of the junction left unmatched. The CDR3 extends over 14 amino acids. For the CDR3, the DNA is TGTGCCAGCTCACGTGGGACAGGGCGGGAAAAACTGTTTTTT. Protein sequence: CASSRGTGREKLFF.

The chain couples TRBV2 to TRBJ2-1, with D tentatively TRBD1 (5 bases). V was pared by 3 bases and J by 3 bases, with 12 bases between. Germline assignment: CDR1 SNHLY and CDR2 FYNNEI. This CDR3 region has 15 residues. In DNA, the CDR3 is TGTGCCAGCAGTGATGGGCTAAGGGGCTACAATGAGCAGTTCTTC. Its translation: CASSDGLRGYNEQFF.

This rearrangement joins TRBV13 to TRBJ2-7; 11 nucleotides match TRBD2. The junction had 8 bases not matched to a gene; V was cut back by 5 bases and J by 5 bases. CDR3 length equals 15 residues. Germline lookup yields CDR1 PRHDT and CDR2 FYEKMQ (reference sequence). The chain's CDR3 is CASSARLAGGHEQYF. The CDR3 DNA sequence: TGTGCCAGCAGCGCCCGGCTAGCGGGAGGCCACGAGCAGTACTTC. The variable domain in full, with the rest retrieved from reference TRBV13 and TRBJ2-7, is AAGVIQSPRHLIKEKRETATLKCYPIPRHDTVYWYQQGPGQDPQFLISFYEKMQSDKGSIPDRFSAQQFSDYHSELNMSSLELGDSALYFCASSARLAGGHEQYFGPGTRLTVT.

The CDR3: CASAQGGEQYF. Here the CDR3 DNA reads TGTGCCAGCGCGCAGGGTGGCGAGCAGTACTTC. The rearrangement links TRBV6-5 to TRBJ2-7; a weak D match, TRBD1 (5 bases). V lost 8 bases, J lost 6 bases, and 11 bases lay in between. The CDR3 is made up of 11 amino acids. The V gene's germline CDR1 is MNHEY and CDR2 SVGAGI.

V and J are TRBV7-8 and TRBJ1-3, with 7 bases identical to TRBD1. V trimming: 1 base; J trimming: 8 bases; junction bases outside the gene matches: 5. The germline V gene has CDR1 SGHVS and CDR2 FQNEAQ. The CDR3 loop spans 14 amino acids. The CDR3 spells CASSLGQGLYTIYF. DNA for the CDR3: TGTGCCAGCAGCTTAGGACAGGGCCTTTACACCATATATTTT.

The gene calls are TRBV4-1 and TRBJ1-5, with a tentative D call TRBD1 (5 bases). This CDR3 spans 15 amino acids. CDR1 and CDR2 (germline): MGHRA, YSYEKL. The ends were cut back, 0 bases at V and 5 bases at J, with 11 bases in the middle. The CDR3 loop reads CASSQDAGGDQPQHF. The CDR3 DNA sequence: TGCGCCAGCAGCCAAGATGCGGGGGGTGATCAGCCCCAGCATTTT.

The chain is built from TRBV7-7 and TRBJ1-4; 8 bases align to TRBD1. Per germline, CDR1 SSHAT and CDR2 FNYEAQ (reference sequence). J gave up 2 bases and V 6 bases, and 14 bases lay outside the gene matches. CDR3 length: 18 amino acids. CDR3 nucleotides: TGTGCCAGCAGTCCCCCATACAGGGGGGTTCGGACTAATGAAAAACTGTTTTTT. Translated, it gives CASSPPYRGVRTNEKLFF.